This TCR beta chain was obtained from a study of naive and memory T cell subsets. Comment on this clonotype: Its antigen is undetermined.

Both TRBC1 and TRBC2 were covered by a beta constant-region primer of two equimolar oligonucleotides. Ligated cDNA was amplified by four rounds of PCR with nested alpha and beta constant-region primers and SP2. In TCRdb, the UMI-ligation and nested PCR reads were re-called with MiXCR into one record per CDR3 protein. The data show 150,000 or so distinct CDR3 sequences, with roughly 23% seen just once and roughly 0.1% held by the top ten. The CDR3 covers 15 residues. CDR1 is KGHSH and CDR2 is LQKENI in the germline V gene. With 1 base removed from V and 7 bases from J, the gap between germline ends came to 17 bases. Findings and limits, study-wide: Each distinct alpha or beta sequence counts as one clonotype. Possibly reflecting memory cells re-expressing CD45RA, a few larger clonotypes occurred in naive repertoires, especially CD8. From naive to CM, EM and EMRA, diversity decreased and Gini increased. TCR counts from RNA may reflect activation-linked expression changes.

This TCR was sampled from a human donor in good health. Sequenced sample: naive CD4+ T cells from blood. The rearrangement links TRBV18 to TRBJ2-7; possible D gene TRBD2, 5 bases. The CDR3 DNA follows: TGTGCCAGCTCACCACAGGGCGGGCCGAACGGGGAGCAGTACTTC. It codes for CASSPQGGPNGEQYF.